This T cell receptor beta chain derives from a study of T cell responses to AZD1222 COVID-19 vaccine. Study results and caveats: A rise in Spike-specific TCR breadth and depth followed two AZD1222 doses. Distributed over spike, vaccine-associated CD4 TCRs predominated at 160-218 and 743-854.

Produced via immunoSEQ multiplex PCR; TCRdb's table is partial and in-frame only. The table shows about 100,000 clones, with about 90% occurring only once. This clone was observed a handful of times. Its antigen is unidentified. The CDR3 extends over 14 amino acids. V was pared by 5 bases and J by 6 bases, with 16 bases between. Per the germline V gene, CDR1 is MNHEY and CDR2 is SMNVEV (reference sequence). The chain is built from TRBV27 and TRBJ1-2; D is ambiguous. The specimen comprised peripheral blood, sampled 28 days after the second AZD1222 dose. The clonotype originates from an adult who received the AZD1222 COVID-19 vaccine. The CDR3 loop reads CASSPWTAFDGYTF. The CDR3 nucleotides read TGTGCCAGCAGTCCATGGACGGCCTTCGATGGCTACACCTTC.